These T cell receptor beta chains were read from a single sample in a study of blood T cell repertoires in COVID-19. Sequencing used immunoSEQ multiplex PCR; TCRdb keeps in-frame clones, though not all of them. The sample consists of roughly 35,000 clones, 70% to 85% of them appearing once. Sequenced: peripheral blood. Receptors were obtained from a woman between 55 and 75 years old with acute or convalescent COVID-19. Both conserved end residues are part of each CDR3. Each record gives: CDR3 protein, CDR3 DNA, V gene, J gene, clone size, D gene. D genes are given only for firm matches. The size field is filled for only some rows; it gives once, few, many or a size class.

CDR3: CASSGQDTGELFF
DNA: TGTGCCAGCAGTGGACAGGACACCGGGGAGCTGTTTTTT
V: TRBV6-4
J: TRBJ2-2
size: .
D: .

CDR3: CASSTRLDEKLFF
DNA: TGTGCCAGCAGCACTCGGTTGGATGAAAAACTGTTTTTT
V: TRBV5-4
J: TRBJ1-4
size: .
D: .

CDR3: CASSPGLAGKETQYF
DNA: TGTGCCAGTAGTCCCGGACTAGCGGGGAAAGAGACCCAGTACTTC
V: TRBV19
J: TRBJ2-5
size: .
D: TRBD2

CDR3: CASSLWGGSEAFF
DNA: TGTGCCAGCAGCTTGTGGGGGGGCTCTGAAGCTTTCTTT
V: TRBV11-2
J: TRBJ1-1
size: once
D: .

CDR3: CASSLYLAGAINEQFF
DNA: TGTGCCAGCAGTTTATACCTAGCGGGGGCGATCAATGAGCAGTTCTTC
V: TRBV27
J: TRBJ2-1
size: once
D: TRBD2

CDR3: CASSPPGGATDTQYF
DNA: TGTGCCAGCAGCCCGCCCGGGGGGGCCACAGATACGCAGTATTTT
V: TRBV7-8
J: TRBJ2-3
size: once
D: TRBD2

CDR3: CASGLTGTGIPGELFF
DNA: TGTGCTAGTGGTTTGACCGGGACAGGGATCCCCGGGGAGCTGTTTTTT
V: TRBV12-5
J: TRBJ2-2
size: .
D: TRBD1

CDR3: CATSRKTENTGELFF
DNA: TGTGCCACCAGCCGAAAGACAGAGAACACCGGGGAGCTGTTTTTT
V: TRBV15
J: TRBJ2-2
size: .
D: .

CDR3: CASSLAGNSGGEQFF
DNA: TGTGCCAGCAGCTTGGCCGGAAACTCCGGGGGTGAGCAGTTCTTC
V: TRBV5-8
J: TRBJ2-1
size: .
D: .

CDR3: CASSQDRNYGYTF
DNA: TGTGCCAGCAGCCAGGACAGGAACTATGGCTACACCTTC
V: TRBV5-4
J: TRBJ1-2
size: few
D: TRBD1

CDR3: CASSVGVGTGGETQYF
DNA: TGTGCCAGCAGCGTAGGTGTTGGGACAGGAGGGGAGACCCAGTACTTC
V: TRBV9
J: TRBJ2-5
size: .
D: TRBD1

CDR3: CASSQDRVGGNTIYF
DNA: TGTGCCAGCAGTCAAGACAGGGTGGGAGGAAACACCATATATTTT
V: TRBV7-8
J: TRBJ1-3
size: .
D: TRBD1

CDR3: CASSFQGGNEKLFF
DNA: TGTGCCAGCAGCTTTCAGGGGGGTAATGAAAAACTGTTTTTT
V: TRBV7-8
J: TRBJ1-4
size: .
D: TRBD1

CDR3: CASSSGPGEFTEAFF
DNA: TGTGCCAGCAGCTCTGGGCCAGGGGAGTTCACTGAAGCTTTCTTT
V: TRBV7-9
J: TRBJ1-1
size: few
D: .

CDR3: CASSLVSSQSDTQYF
DNA: TGCGCCAGCAGCTTGGTTTCTAGCCAGTCAGATACGCAGTATTTT
V: TRBV5-1
J: TRBJ2-3
size: once
D: .

CDR3: CASSYGTPNSPLHF
DNA: TGTGCCAGCAGTTACGGGACACCAAATTCACCCCTCCACTTT
V: TRBV6-5
J: TRBJ1-6
size: .
D: .

CDR3: CAIRRDGLDTQYF
DNA: TGTGCCATCAGGAGGGATGGTCTGGATACGCAGTATTTT
V: TRBV10-3
J: TRBJ2-3
size: .
D: .

CDR3: CASSLGTGNYGYTF
DNA: TGTGCCAGCAGTTTAGGGACAGGGAACTATGGCTACACCTTC
V: TRBV28
J: TRBJ1-2
size: .
D: TRBD1

CDR3: CASSRTGGWDEQYF
DNA: TGTGCCAGCAGCCGGACAGGGGGCTGGGACGAGCAGTACTTC
V: TRBV5-5
J: TRBJ2-7
size: .
D: TRBD1

CDR3: CASRATSDTQYF
DNA: TGTGCCAGCAGAGCCACGTCAGATACGCAGTATTTT
V: TRBV25-1
J: TRBJ2-3
size: .
D: .

CDR3: CASSIDARAEEKLFF
DNA: TGTGCCAGTAGTATAGATGCCAGGGCTGAGGAAAAACTGTTTTTT
V: TRBV19
J: TRBJ1-4
size: .
D: .

CDR3: CASSPGTGRFYEQYF
DNA: TGTGCCAGCAGCCCGGGGACAGGGCGGTTCTACGAGCAGTACTTC
V: TRBV11-3
J: TRBJ2-7
size: .
D: TRBD1

CDR3: CASSFDRNQPQHF
DNA: TGTGCCAGCAGTTTTGACAGAAATCAGCCCCAGCATTTT
V: TRBV28
J: TRBJ1-5
size: .
D: .

CDR3: CASRPTGVRQPQHF
DNA: TGTGCCAGTAGGCCCACAGGGGTACGACAGCCCCAGCATTTT
V: TRBV19
J: TRBJ1-5
size: .
D: TRBD1